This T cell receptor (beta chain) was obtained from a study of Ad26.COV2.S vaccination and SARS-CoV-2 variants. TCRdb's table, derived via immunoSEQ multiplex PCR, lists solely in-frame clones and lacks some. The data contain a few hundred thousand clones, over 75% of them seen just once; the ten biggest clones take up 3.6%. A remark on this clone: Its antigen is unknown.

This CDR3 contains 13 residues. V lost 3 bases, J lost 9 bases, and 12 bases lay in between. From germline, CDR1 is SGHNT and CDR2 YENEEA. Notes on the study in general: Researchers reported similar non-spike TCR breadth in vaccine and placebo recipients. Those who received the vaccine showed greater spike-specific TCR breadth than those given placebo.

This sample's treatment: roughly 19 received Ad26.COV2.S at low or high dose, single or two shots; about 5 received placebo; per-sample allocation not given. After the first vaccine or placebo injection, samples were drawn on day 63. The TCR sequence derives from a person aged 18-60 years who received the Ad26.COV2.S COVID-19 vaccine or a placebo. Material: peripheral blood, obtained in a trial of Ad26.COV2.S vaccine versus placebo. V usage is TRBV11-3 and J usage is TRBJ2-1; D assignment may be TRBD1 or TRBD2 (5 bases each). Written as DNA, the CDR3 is TGTGCCAGCAGCTTGGGACCTGTCGGTGAGCAGTTCTTC. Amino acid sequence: CASSLGPVGEQFF. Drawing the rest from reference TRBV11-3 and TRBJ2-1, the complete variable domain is EAGVVQSPRYKIIEKKQPVAFWCNPISGHNTLYWYLQNLGQGPELLIRYENEEAVDDSQLPKDRFSAERLKGVDSTLKIQPAELGDSAVYLCASSLGPVGEQFFGPGTRLTVL.